The clone carrying this T cell receptor (beta chain) was counted ten times or more. Its antigen is unknown. This CDR3 comprises 16 residues. Germline V gene lookup returns CDR1 GTSNPN and CDR2 SVGIG (reference sequence). The ends were cut back, 3 bases at V and 5 bases at J, with 22 bases in the middle. The sample originates from a study of T cells in Graves' hyperthyroidism and ophthalmopathy. The study, taken as a whole, reports: A model of 13 V-J features distinguished ophthalmopathy from stable hyperthyroidism.

Amplification targeted TCR beta CDR3 regions from RNA transcripts. With the HTBI primer set, the TCR CDR3 went through a first round of RT-PCR. TCRdb called the multiplex PCR reads again in MiXCR, with one record for every CDR3 protein. The top ten hold around 27% of the sample, which has approximately 380,000 distinct CDR3 sequences, over 12% seen once. The sequencing input was blood. V gene TRBV30 combines with J gene TRBJ1-1; D call uncertain. The receptor was isolated from a man aged 50-60 years with Graves' ophthalmopathy. The CDR3 sequence: CAWSPGRWHQGTEAFF. DNA of the CDR3: TGTGCCTGGAGCCCGGGGAGGTGGCATCAAGGAACTGAAGCTTTCTTT.